This TCR beta chain is drawn from a study of T cell responses to AZD1222 COVID-19 vaccine. TCRdb keeps only in-frame clones here, not all; method: immunoSEQ multiplex PCR. The sample carries fewer than 130,000 clones, around nine tenths recorded once. The sequencing used peripheral blood, collected on day 0 of AZD1222 vaccination. This clonotype was obtained from an adult in good health.

CDR3 sequence: CATSKSLSSYNEQFF. The CDR3 DNA reads as TGTGCCACCAGCAAGAGCCTGAGCTCCTACAATGAGCAGTTCTTC. The chain links TRBV15 to TRBJ2-1; D ambiguous. Trimming pared 4 bases from V and 0 bases from J, leaving 10 bases between. Germline V CDR1 and CDR2: LNHNV, YYDKDF (reference sequence). The length of the CDR3 is 15 residues.